A single sample is the source of the 30 T cell receptor beta chains below, sequenced in a study of blood T cell repertoires in COVID-19. Only in-frame clones appear in the TCRdb table, and some are missing; sequencing was by immunoSEQ multiplex PCR. This table has 260,000 or so clones, roughly 86% appearing once. Sequencing was carried out using peripheral blood. The receptors derive from a human donor in a cohort sampled during active COVID-19.

CDR3 amino acids: CASSRDRGPVQYF. The CDR3 DNA is TGTGCCAGCAGTCGGGACAGGGGGCCGGTGCAGTACTTC. The chain joins TRBV27 to TRBJ2-7, with 12 bases matching TRBD1. V was pared by 5 bases and J by 9 bases, with 5 bases of the junction left unmatched. The CDR3 is 13 residues long. From germline, CDR1 is MNHEY and CDR2 SMNVEV (reference sequence).

The sample holds one count of this clone. The chain joins TRBV18 to TRBJ1-2; D possibly corresponds to TRBD1 (6 bases). There are 16 residues in the CDR3. Between the trimmed V and J ends, which lost 3 bases and 6 bases, there was a span of 20 bases. Per germline, CDR1 KGHSH and CDR2 LQKENI. The CDR3 sequence is CASSPNLRQVENGYTF. In DNA form, the CDR3 reads TGTGCCAGCTCACCGAACCTAAGACAGGTTGAGAATGGCTACACCTTC.

The V and J genes are TRBV28 and TRBJ2-7; 7 positions agree with TRBD2. This CDR3 is 15 amino acids long. V dropped 7 bases and J dropped 3; count of bases not matched to a gene: 12. CDR1 and CDR2 from the germline V gene are MDHEN and SYDVKM. This CDR3 reads CASNPISGPNYEQYF. CDR3 bases: TGTGCCAGCAATCCAATTAGCGGGCCAAACTACGAGCAGTACTTC.

The CDR3 DNA sequence: TGTGCCAGCAGCTTAGGGGCCACAGGGGTTTATGGCTACACCTTC. Translating it yields CASSLGATGVYGYTF. The chain combines TRBV7-8 with TRBJ1-2; 7 nucleotides line up with TRBD1. CDR1 SGHVS and CDR2 FQNEAQ come from the germline V gene. There are 15 residues in the CDR3. The V and J ends lost 1 base and 5 bases, in that order; junction bases with no gene match: 7. The variable domain in full, with the rest retrieved from reference TRBV7-8 and TRBJ1-2, is GAGVSQSPRYKVAKRGQDVALRCDPISGHVSLFWYQQALGQGPEFLTYFQNEAQLDKSGLPSDRFFAERPEGSVSTLKIQRTQQEDSAVYLCASSLGATGVYGYTFGSGTRLTVV.

The chain couples TRBV27 to TRBJ1-1, with 7 bases that match TRBD1. This CDR3 is built from 16 residues. Germline CDR1 and CDR2: MNHEY and SMNVEV (reference sequence). V lost 10 bases, J lost 3 bases, and 17 bases stayed unmatched. CDR3 sequence reads: CATIRGQAKGDTEAFF. CDR3 DNA: TGTGCCACGATCAGAGGACAGGCCAAGGGGGACACTGAAGCTTTCTTT.

CDR3 region: CASSLFLIAGATDTQYF. The CDR3, as DNA: TGTGCCAGCAGTTTATTCCTCATAGCGGGGGCCACAGATACGCAGTATTTT. The chain employs TRBV27 and TRBJ2-3; the match to TRBD2 covers 9 bases. The CDR3 runs 17 residues. The junction had 7 bases not matched to a gene; V was cut back by 1 base and J by 2 bases. The germline V gene encodes CDR1 MNHEY and CDR2 SMNVEV (reference sequence).

The V call is TRBV30, the J call TRBJ2-5; TRBD1 matches at 7 bases. The CDR3 loop spans 13 amino acids. Germline CDR1 GTSNPN, CDR2 SVGIG (reference sequence). Trimming cost V 8 bases and J 4 bases; bases outside gene matches: 10. CDR3 in amino acids: CAADRVLGETQYF. In DNA form, the CDR3 reads TGTGCCGCCGACAGGGTATTAGGAGAGACCCAGTACTTC. The variable domain in full, completed from reference TRBV30 and TRBJ2-5, reads SQTIHQWPATLVQPVGSPLSLECTVEGTSNPNLYWYRQAAGRGLQLLFYSVGIGQISSEVPQNLSASRPQDRQFILSSKKLLLSDSGFYLCAADRVLGETQYFGPGTRLLVL.

The chain recombines TRBV14 with TRBJ1-1; D remains ambiguous. V shed 0 bases and J shed 4 bases, with 6 bases lying between them. The germline CDR1 and CDR2 sequences are SGHDN and FVKESK. This CDR3 spans 13 amino acids. CDR3 sequence (DNA): TGTGCCAGCAGCCAAGATCTTCCCACTGAAGCTTTCTTT. Its protein is CASSQDLPTEAFF.

The V call is TRBV4-1, the J call TRBJ2-3; no reliable D call. The V and J ends lost 4 bases and 2 bases respectively, with 13 bases between them. This CDR3 has 15 amino acids. Per the germline V gene, CDR1 is MGHRA and CDR2 is YSYEKL. CDR3 nucleotides: TGCGCCAGCAGCCTGGCGCTCACAGCCACAGATACGCAGTATTTT. Its protein is CASSLALTATDTQYF.

Here the CDR3 reads CASSQDPTSGFTDTQYF. In DNA, the CDR3 is TGCGCCAGCAGCCAAGACCCTACTAGCGGGTTCACAGATACGCAGTATTTT. The chain joins TRBV4-3 to TRBJ2-3, with 9 bases matching TRBD2. With 0 bases clipped from V and 2 bases from J, the junction kept 6 bases outside the gene matches. Germline V gives CDR1 LGHNA, CDR2 YSLEER. This CDR3 contains 17 residues.

The chain combines TRBV27 with TRBJ2-3; 9 positions agree with TRBD2. CDR1 is MNHEY and CDR2 is SMNVEV in the germline V gene (reference sequence). This CDR3 is built from 15 residues. V lost 8 bases to trimming and J lost 0 bases; unmatched junction nucleotides: 6. For the CDR3, the DNA is TGTGCCAGCGGTCATAGCGGGGGCAGCACAGATACGCAGTATTTT. Translating it yields CASGHSGGSTDTQYF.

This chain links TRBV9 with TRBJ1-2; possibly TRBD1 for D (6 bases). Germline lookup yields CDR1 SGDLS and CDR2 YYNGEE. There are 15 residues in the CDR3. V lost 6 bases to trimming and J lost 2 bases, with 17 bases between them. The DNA of the CDR3 is TGTGCCAGCACCCCGAAGGGTCAGGGGAACTATGGCTACACCTTC. Its translation is CASTPKGQGNYGYTF.

The chain couples TRBV14 to TRBJ2-7; D may be TRBD2 (5 bases). Trimming removed 1 base from V and 2 bases from J, with 6 bases in between. Germline values: CDR1 SGHDN, CDR2 FVKESK. The CDR3 runs to 13 residues. CDR3 amino acids: CASSQVGAYEQYF. DNA for the CDR3: TGTGCCAGCAGCCAAGTGGGAGCCTACGAGCAGTACTTC. Filled out from reference TRBV14 and TRBJ2-7, the complete variable domain reads EAGVTQFPSHSVIEKGQTVTLRCDPISGHDNLYWYRRVMGKEIKFLLHFVKESKQDESGMPNNRFLAERTGGTYSTLKVQPAELEDSGVYFCASSQVGAYEQYFGPGTRLTVT.

This chain joins TRBV2 and TRBJ2-7; TRBD1 matches 11 bases. This CDR3 is 14 amino acids long. CDR1 and CDR2 from the germline V gene are SNHLY and FYNNEI. With V trimmed by 8 bases and J by 2 bases, 5 bases remained unmatched. The CDR3 region is CASGSDRGPYEQYF. The CDR3 DNA is TGTGCCAGCGGGTCGGACAGGGGGCCCTACGAGCAGTACTTC.

The chain combines TRBV10-3 with TRBJ1-5; no clear D. The CDR3 covers 12 residues. Germline values: CDR1 ENHRY, CDR2 SYGVKD. The V and J ends lost 5 bases and 7 bases respectively, with 9 bases between them. CDR3 protein: CAISSEGQPQHF. CDR3 in DNA: TGTGCCATCAGTTCCGAGGGCCAGCCCCAGCATTTT.

The chain joins TRBV28 to TRBJ2-7; D ambiguous. The CDR3 totals 13 residues. The ends were cut back, 3 bases at V and 0 bases at J, with 6 bases in the middle. Germline assignment: CDR1 MDHEN and CDR2 SYDVKM. In nucleotides, the CDR3 is TGTGCCAGCAGTTTGGGCGACTCCTACGAGCAGTACTTC. This gives the protein CASSLGDSYEQYF.

V and J are TRBV5-1 and TRBJ1-1, with 10 bases identical to TRBD1. Germline CDR1 and CDR2: SGHRS and YFSETQ. The CDR3 is 11 amino acids. J lost 11 bases, V lost 7 bases, and 5 bases had no gene match. DNA of the CDR3: TGCGCCAGCGGGACAGGGGCGGGGGCTTTCTTT. Its translation: CASGTGAGAFF.

J is TRBJ2-7 and V is TRBV7-2; 8 bases align to TRBD1. The CDR3 covers 15 residues. V trimming: 5 bases; J trimming: 0 bases; junction bases outside the gene matches: 6. CDR1 SGHTA and CDR2 FQGNSA come from the germline V gene. CDR3 sequence (DNA): TGTGCCAGCAGCCAATACAGGGGGAGCTCCTACGAGCAGTACTTC. This encodes CASSQYRGSSYEQYF.

The chain joins TRBV27 to TRBJ2-2; 8 bases line up with TRBD1. The J segment lost 6 bases and the V segment lost 6 bases, leaving 9 bases of the junction unmatched. The germline V gene encodes CDR1 MNHEY and CDR2 SMNVEV (reference sequence). The CDR3 length is 15 residues. CDR3 amino acids: CASSRGTGGAGELFF. Written as DNA, the CDR3 is TGTGCCAGCAGCAGAGGGACAGGAGGGGCCGGGGAGCTGTTTTTT.

This chain connects TRBV5-1 to TRBJ2-7, with D possibly being TRBD2 (6 bases). V gave up 4 bases and J gave up 2 bases, with 10 bases separating them. The CDR3 runs to 13 residues. CDR1 SGHRS and CDR2 YFSETQ come from the germline V gene. The CDR3 bases are TGCGCCAGCAGCGGGGGGTCACCCTACGAGCAGTACTTC. Translation: CASSGGSPYEQYF.

The V call is TRBV6-2 or TRBV6-3, the J call TRBJ2-7, with 7 bases lining up with TRBD2. This CDR3 comprises 14 residues. From germline, CDR1 is MNHEY and CDR2 SVGEGT. The V gene end was trimmed by 4 bases and the J gene end by 0 bases; junction bases not matched to a gene: 3. Written as DNA, the CDR3 is TGTGCCAGCAGTTTGGGGGGGAGCTCCTACGAGCAGTACTTC. Its translation is CASSLGGSSYEQYF.

A few counts support this clone. CDR3 nucleotide sequence: TGTGCCAGCAGCCCAGAATTCCGGGACACTGAAGCTTTCTTT. Translation gives CASSPEFRDTEAFF. The chain carries TRBV7-6 and TRBJ1-1; no definite D call. The CDR3 is 14 residues long. CDR1 and CDR2 (germline): SGHVS, FNYEAQ. V was cut by 5 bases and J by 3 bases, with 13 bases left in between.

This sequence joins TRBV6-5 and TRBJ1-2; D is ambiguous. Trimming removed 5 bases at V and 3 bases at J, with 10 bases between. The V gene's germline CDR1 is MNHEY and CDR2 SVGAGI. This CDR3 comprises 13 residues. Here the CDR3 reads CASSREVDYGYTF. For the CDR3, the DNA is TGTGCCAGCAGTCGAGAAGTGGACTATGGCTACACCTTC.

The chain employs TRBV12-3 or TRBV12-4 and TRBJ2-7, with D hard to call. Trimming stripped 3 bases from V and 6 bases from J, with 12 bases between. The CDR3 is made up of 13 amino acids. The CDR3 nucleotides are TGTGCCAGCAGTTTGACGGAGTACGGCGAGCAGTACTTC. Translated: CASSLTEYGEQYF.

The V gene is TRBV10-2, the J gene TRBJ2-1, with 10 bases fitting TRBD2. Per the germline V gene, CDR1 is WSHSY and CDR2 is SAAADI. V was clipped by 6 bases and J by 14 bases; unmatched bases: 13. This CDR3 is built from 14 residues. The CDR3: CASRDLAGALGEFF. The CDR3 DNA follows: TGCGCCAGCAGGGACCTAGCGGGGGCCCTCGGAGAGTTCTTC.

This chain links TRBV10-3 with TRBJ1-1; 9 bases align to TRBD1. CDR3 length equals 14 residues. CDR1 and CDR2 from the germline V gene are ENHRY and SYGVKD. The V segment lost 7 bases and the J segment 4 bases; nucleotides outside the gene matches: 7. The CDR3 sequence is CAITNRGLATEAFF. The DNA of the CDR3 is TGTGCCATCACAAACAGGGGGCTTGCCACTGAAGCTTTCTTT.

The J gene is TRBJ2-5, the V gene TRBV7-2; 8 bases align to TRBD2. Germline loops: CDR1 SGHTA, CDR2 FQGNSA. The junction had 7 bases not matched to a gene; V was cut back by 3 bases and J by 4 bases. The CDR3 is 15 residues long. The CDR3 sequence: CASSFSGNAGETQYF. For the CDR3, the DNA is TGTGCCAGCAGCTTTAGCGGGAATGCGGGAGAGACCCAGTACTTC.

This clone was seen once. This rearrangement joins TRBV11-2 to TRBJ2-7; possible D gene TRBD1, 6 bases. The CDR3 runs 14 residues. The germline V gene has CDR1 SGHAT and CDR2 FQNNGV. Trimming shortened V by 4 bases and J by 3 bases, and 13 bases separated the two germline ends. In DNA, the CDR3 is TGTGCCAGCAGCTCGGGACAATTTAGCTACGAGCAGTACTTC. As protein: CASSSGQFSYEQYF.

The chain combines TRBV30 with TRBJ1-5, with D possibly TRBD1 on 5 matching bases. This CDR3 has 17 residues. The germline V gene encodes CDR1 GTSNPN and CDR2 SVGIG (reference sequence). V was cut by 1 base and J by 0 bases, with 16 bases left in between. Written as DNA, the CDR3 is TGTGCCTGGAGTGCTGATCGGGGGAGTTATAGCAATCAGCCCCAGCATTTT. Residues: CAWSADRGSYSNQPQHF.

This clone was observed a few times. V is TRBV3-1 (or the pseudogene TRBV3-2) and J is TRBJ1-1, with D maybe TRBD1 (5 bases). The CDR3 sequence is 13 residues long. From germline, CDR1 is LGHDT and CDR2 YNNKEL (reference sequence). With 5 bases removed from V and 5 bases from J, the gap between germline ends came to 12 bases. The CDR3, as DNA: TGTGCCAGCAGCAAGGGGCTGGGGACTGAAGCTTTCTTT. This translates into CASSKGLGTEAFF.